Presented here are 30 T cell receptor beta chains from one specimen sequenced in a study of radiotherapy plus CTLA-4 blockade in lung cancer. TCRdb's table, derived via immunoSEQ multiplex PCR, lists solely in-frame clones and lacks some. The repertoire has tens of thousands of clones, about 79% of them found once; the top ten carry around 4%. The starting material was peripheral blood, obtained from a patient treated with radiotherapy plus ipilimumab. The receptor source for this set is a human donor with non-small cell lung cancer who had a partial response to radiotherapy plus ipilimumab. Some clones in this sample may be carry-over from other donors' samples.

The chain couples TRBV19 to TRBJ2-1; the match to TRBD2 covers 15 bases. This CDR3 spans 17 amino acids. CDR1 is LNHDA and CDR2 is SQIVND in the germline V gene (reference sequence). V was clipped by 2 bases and J by 3 bases; unmatched bases: 2. Here the CDR3 reads CASSIWGLAGGYNEQFF. The CDR3 nucleotides read TGTGCCAGTAGTATATGGGGACTAGCGGGAGGCTACAATGAGCAGTTCTTC.

V gene TRBV9 combines with J gene TRBJ2-2, with 13 bases aligning to TRBD2. The CDR3 has 16 residues. The V segment lost 3 bases and the J segment 4 bases; nucleotides outside the gene matches: 3. Germline CDR1 SGDLS, CDR2 YYNGEE. The CDR3 coding sequence is TGTGCCAGCAGCGCGGGACTAGCGGGGACCACCGGGGAGCTGTTTTTT. Its translation: CASSAGLAGTTGELFF. Full variable domain (rest looked up from reference TRBV9 and TRBJ2-2): DSGVTQTPKHLITATGQRVTLRCSPRSGDLSVYWYQQSLDQGLQFLIQYYNGEERAKGNILERFSAQQFPDLHSELNLSSLELGDSALYFCASSAGLAGTTGELFFGEGSRLTVL.

The rearrangement links TRBV10-3 to TRBJ2-5; D is ambiguous. The CDR3 runs to 12 residues. Germline CDR1 ENHRY, CDR2 SYGVKD. Deletions cut 2 bases from V and 5 bases from J, with 6 bases between. The CDR3 region is CAISEIQETQYF. The CDR3, as DNA: TGTGCCATCAGTGAGATCCAGGAGACCCAGTACTTC.

J is TRBJ2-1 and V is TRBV11-1, with 9 positions matching TRBD2. CDR3 length: 16 amino acids. V was clipped by 0 bases and J by 6 bases; unmatched bases: 6. Looked up from germline, CDR1 is SGHAT and CDR2 is FQDESV (reference sequence). The DNA of the CDR3 is TGTGCCAGCAGCTTAGCCGGGCTAGCGGGGTTCAATGAGCAGTTCTTC. It yields the protein CASSLAGLAGFNEQFF.

This clone was found a few times. The chain is built from TRBV7-9 and TRBJ2-7; D might be TRBD1 (6 bases). The V and J ends lost 3 bases and 5 bases respectively, with 17 bases between them. CDR1 is SEHNR and CDR2 is FQNEAQ in the germline V gene (reference sequence). This CDR3 comprises 15 residues. The CDR3 reads CASSFVPGASHEQYF. The CDR3 nucleotides read TGTGCCAGCAGCTTTGTCCCAGGGGCTTCACACGAGCAGTACTTC. The whole variable domain, filled in from reference TRBV7-9 and TRBJ2-7, reads DTGVSQNPRHKITKRGQNVTFRCDPISEHNRLYWYRQTLGQGPEFLTYFQNEAQLEKSRLLSDRFSAERPKGSFSTLEIQRTEQGDSAMYLCASSFVPGASHEQYFGPGTRLTVT.

The chain couples TRBV5-4 to TRBJ1-6; TRBD1 aligns across 7 bases. The trim removed 2 bases at V and 9 bases at J, leaving 5 bases unmatched. The germline gives CDR1 SGHNT, CDR2 YYREEE (reference sequence). This CDR3 is built from 14 residues. The CDR3 spells CASSFDRASSPLHF. The CDR3 nucleotides read TGTGCCAGCAGCTTCGACAGGGCCAGTTCACCCCTCCACTTT.

The chain uses TRBV4-3 and TRBJ1-6; a weak D match, TRBD1 (5 bases). Germline CDR1 is LGHNA and CDR2 is YSLEER. V lost 3 bases and J lost 2, with 20 bases in between. There are 19 residues in the CDR3. The CDR3 DNA is TGCGCCAGCAGCCAGGCGCCCAAGGGGCTGGAACCCTATAATTCACCCCTCCACTTT. It yields the protein CASSQAPKGLEPYNSPLHF.

The gene calls are TRBV27 and TRBJ2-5; D might be TRBD1 (5 bases). The CDR3 is 15 residues long. Trimming left V 6 bases short and J 3 bases short, with 17 bases between. Germline V gene lookup returns CDR1 MNHEY and CDR2 SMNVEV (reference sequence). The CDR3 is CASRAKGRSEETQYF. In DNA form, the CDR3 reads TGTGCCAGCAGGGCCAAGGGGCGAAGTGAAGAGACCCAGTACTTC.

The chain recombines TRBV27 with TRBJ2-3; possible D gene TRBD2, 5 bases. The germline V gene has CDR1 MNHEY and CDR2 SMNVEV (reference sequence). V gave up 8 bases and J gave up 9 bases, with 12 bases separating them. CDR3 length: 11 amino acids. The chain's CDR3 is CASGGLETQYF. Written as DNA, the CDR3 is TGTGCCAGCGGAGGTCTTGAGACGCAGTATTTT.

V is TRBV28 and J is TRBJ1-2; weak D call: TRBD1 (5 bases). Germline CDR1 and CDR2: MDHEN and SYDVKM. Trimming stripped 7 bases from V and 0 bases from J, with 15 bases between. This CDR3 comprises 15 residues. The CDR3 DNA follows: TGTGCCAGCAAACCACCGGGGGTGACTAACTATGGCTACACCTTC. Protein: CASKPPGVTNYGYTF.

This sequence joins TRBV9 and TRBJ2-7; 7 nucleotides agree with TRBD1. The CDR3 runs to 15 residues. CDR1 and CDR2 (germline): SGDLS, YYNGEE. The junction had 7 bases not matched to a gene; V was cut back by 0 bases and J by 4 bases. Written as DNA, the CDR3 is TGTGCCAGCAGCGTAGATCACGGCAGGGGGTACGAGCAGTACTTC. Its translation: CASSVDHGRGYEQYF.

The J gene is TRBJ1-2, the V gene TRBV28; D is perhaps TRBD1 (5 bases). CDR3 length equals 16 residues. V was shortened by 3 bases and J by 0 bases, with 14 bases between the two germline ends. The germline gives CDR1 MDHEN, CDR2 SYDVKM. Written as DNA, the CDR3 is TGTGCCAGCAGTTTGAACCTGGGGGGGGCTAACTATGGCTACACCTTC. Protein sequence: CASSLNLGGANYGYTF.

The chain links TRBV2 to TRBJ2-1, with 7 bases that match TRBD2. J gave up 3 bases and V 2 bases, and 7 bases lay outside the gene matches. CDR1 SNHLY and CDR2 FYNNEI come from the germline V gene. The CDR3 has 16 residues. The chain's CDR3 is CASSESGLADYNEQFF. The CDR3 region has the DNA TGTGCCAGCAGTGAATCGGGTCTAGCGGACTACAATGAGCAGTTCTTC.

The chain combines TRBV23-1 with TRBJ2-3; TRBD2 matches at 10 bases. TRBV23-1 is given ORF status, its function remaining uncertain. The CDR3 is 17 residues long. V trimming: 2 bases; J trimming: 3 bases; junction bases outside the gene matches: 8. The CDR3 DNA reads as TGCGCCAGCAGTCAAACTGTAGCGGGGGGCTGGACAGATACGCAGTATTTT. It encodes CASSQTVAGGWTDTQYF.

This clone was found a few times. V usage is TRBV14 and J usage is TRBJ2-1; possibly TRBD1 for D (6 bases). Trimming shortened V by 3 bases and J by 0 bases, and 12 bases separated the two germline ends. The CDR3 is made up of 16 amino acids. CDR1 is SGHDN and CDR2 is FVKESK in the germline V gene. CDR3 residues: CASSHQDSSSYNEQFF. The CDR3 DNA is TGTGCCAGCAGCCACCAGGACAGTTCCTCCTACAATGAGCAGTTCTTC. Using reference TRBV14 and TRBJ2-1 for the parts outside the CDR3, the full variable domain is EAGVTQFPSHSVIEKGQTVTLRCDPISGHDNLYWYRRVMGKEIKFLLHFVKESKQDESGMPNNRFLAERTGGTYSTLKVQPAELEDSGVYFCASSHQDSSSYNEQFFGPGTRLTVL.

The CDR3 region has the DNA TGTGCCAGCAGTGGGAGACTAGTGAACACCGGGGAGCTGTTTTTT. Amino acids: CASSGRLVNTGELFF. The V and J genes are TRBV2 and TRBJ2-2; TRBD2 might be the D (6 bases). The length of the CDR3 is 15 residues. V dropped 4 bases and J dropped 1 base, with 10 bases sitting between them. CDR1 SNHLY and CDR2 FYNNEI come from the germline V gene.

In regard to this clone: One end of the junction is discordant with germline, which a read error may explain. The chain couples TRBV6-5 to TRBJ2-7; 7 bases are a match to TRBD2. CDR3 size: 14 residues. The germline V gene has CDR1 MNHEY and CDR2 SVGAGI. The DNA for the CDR3 is TGTGCCAGCAGCTTGTTGGCTAGCGGCTACGTGCAGTACTTC. It encodes CASSLLASGYVQYF.

The chain recombines TRBV28 with TRBJ1-6, with D perhaps TRBD1 (5 bases). Germline assignment: CDR1 MDHEN and CDR2 SYDVKM. This CDR3 is 13 amino acids long. Trimming left V 7 bases short and J 8 bases short, with 12 bases between. CDR3 region: CASTRTGYSPLHF. The CDR3 DNA sequence: TGTGCCAGCACCCGAACAGGCTATTCACCCCTCCACTTT.

This chain uses TRBV19 with TRBJ2-1, with 9 bases identical to TRBD1. The CDR3 extends over 13 amino acids. The trim removed 5 bases at V and 7 bases at J, leaving 3 bases unmatched. The germline CDR1 and CDR2 sequences are LNHDA and SQIVND (reference sequence). The CDR3, as DNA: TGTGCCAGTAGTGTACAGGGGGCTAATGAGCAGTTCTTC. Amino acids: CASSVQGANEQFF.

The CDR3: CASGDPRRQGMGETQYF. The CDR3 bases are TGTGCTAGTGGCGACCCTCGTCGACAGGGTATGGGGGAGACCCAGTACTTC. The V gene is TRBV12-5, the J gene TRBJ2-5, with 7 bases that match TRBD1. V was pared by 6 bases and J by 5 bases, with 18 bases of the junction left unmatched. The CDR3 spans 17 residues. Germline V CDR1 and CDR2: LGHNT, FRNRAP.

The sample holds one count of this clone. This chain connects TRBV6-5 to TRBJ2-2, with 7 bases matching TRBD2. The V gene's germline CDR1 is MNHEY and CDR2 SVGAGI. V was clipped by 6 bases and J by 7 bases; unmatched bases: 8. This CDR3 region has 14 residues. In DNA form, the CDR3 reads TGTGCCAGCAGCCGGGGGGTTGAGTTCGGGGAGCTGTTTTTT. Translated, it gives CASSRGVEFGELFF.

This sequence joins TRBV2 and TRBJ1-2, with TRBD1 identical over 7 bases. Trimming took 6 bases from V and 5 from J; bases not matched to a gene: 6. The germline gives CDR1 SNHLY, CDR2 FYNNEI. CDR3 length equals 13 residues. The CDR3 DNA reads TGTGCCAGCAGATACACAGGGGAATATGGCTACACCTTC. It translates to CASRYTGEYGYTF.

The chain uses TRBV6-1 and TRBJ1-3, with TRBD1 as a possible D gene (6 bases). CDR3 length equals 15 residues. Germline CDR1 and CDR2: MNHNS and SASEGT. With 3 bases removed from V and 0 bases from J, the gap between germline ends came to 9 bases. The DNA for the CDR3 is TGTGCCAGCAGTGACAGGGGCCTCTCTGGAAACACCATATATTTT. This translates into CASSDRGLSGNTIYF.

The chain uses TRBV5-4 and TRBJ1-2; D is uncertain. Trimming cost V 0 bases and J 2 bases, with 5 bases left between them. This CDR3 is 13 amino acids long. Germline CDR1 and CDR2: SGHNT and YYREEE (reference sequence). CDR3 DNA sequence: TGTGCCAGCAGCTTGGACATAAACTATGGCTACACCTTC. Residues: CASSLDINYGYTF.

This chain uses TRBV6-1 with TRBJ2-5; 11 nucleotides align to TRBD2. Germline V gene data show CDR1 as MNHNS and CDR2 as SASEGT. The CDR3 is 17 residues long. J lost 5 bases, V lost 2 bases, and 10 bases had no gene match. In DNA form, the CDR3 reads TGTGCCAGCAGTGAACTCGCCCGACTAGCGGGAAGTGAGACCCAGTACTTC. Residues: CASSELARLAGSETQYF.

V and J are TRBV5-4 and TRBJ1-4; 8 bases align to TRBD1. The CDR3 length is 15 residues. The junction had 6 bases not matched to a gene; V was cut back by 1 base and J by 7 bases. CDR1 is SGHNT, CDR2 YYREEE, per germline (reference sequence). This chain's CDR3 is CASSLRTGISEKLFF. The CDR3 region has the DNA TGTGCCAGCAGCTTGCGGACAGGGATAAGTGAAAAACTGTTTTTT. Based on the CDR3 plus reference TRBV5-4 and TRBJ1-4, the full variable domain is ETGVTQSPTHLIKTRGQQVTLRCSSQSGHNTVSWYQQALGQGPQFIFQYYREEENGRGNFPPRFSGLQFPNYSSELNVNALELDDSALYLCASSLRTGISEKLFFGSGTQLSVL.

The V call is TRBV7-6, the J call TRBJ2-1; 10 bases are a match to TRBD2. Trimming at V came to 5 bases and at J to 6 bases, leaving 10 bases not matched to a gene. The length of the CDR3 is 16 residues. The germline gives CDR1 SGHVS, CDR2 FNYEAQ. CDR3 in DNA: TGTGCCAGCAGCCTTATCGTGGCTAGCGGGAGCAATGAGCAGTTCTTC. Its translation is CASSLIVASGSNEQFF. Complete variable domain (other parts from reference TRBV7-6 and TRBJ2-1): GAGVSQSPRYKVTKRGQDVALRCDPISGHVSLYWYRQALGQGPEFLTYFNYEAQQDKSGLPNDRFSAERPEGSISTLTIQRTEQRDSAMYRCASSLIVASGSNEQFFGPGTRLTVL.

The chain uses TRBV5-1 and TRBJ2-1, with 9 bases that match TRBD2. The germline gives CDR1 SGHRS, CDR2 YFSETQ. The CDR3 covers 15 residues. The J segment lost 0 bases and the V segment lost 2 bases, leaving 0 bases of the junction unmatched. This CDR3 reads CASSLLAGSYNEQFF. CDR3 nucleotide sequence: TGCGCCAGCAGCTTACTAGCGGGCTCCTACAATGAGCAGTTCTTC. Looking up the rest from reference TRBV5-1 and TRBJ2-1 gives the full variable domain: KAGVTQTPRYLIKTRGQQVTLSCSPISGHRSVSWYQQTPGQGLQFLFEYFSETQRNKGNFPGRFSGRQFSNSRSEMNVSTLELGDSALYLCASSLLAGSYNEQFFGPGTRLTVL.

The V call is TRBV9, the J call TRBJ2-5; perhaps TRBD2 as D (5 bases). The CDR3 spans 16 residues. V was clipped by 0 bases and J by 2 bases, with 14 bases between them. Germline V CDR1 and CDR2: SGDLS, YYNGEE. CDR3 protein: CASSVALDYAQETQYF. CDR3 nucleotide sequence: TGTGCCAGCAGCGTAGCTCTTGACTACGCTCAAGAGACCCAGTACTTC.

The CDR3 nucleotides are TGTGCCAGCACCAGGACTAGCGGGAGTTACGAGCAGTACTTC. This sequence encodes CASTRTSGSYEQYF. The V and J genes are TRBV6-5 and TRBJ2-7; 13 nucleotides agree with TRBD2. Germline V CDR1 and CDR2: MNHEY, SVGAGI. The CDR3 covers 14 residues. V lost 7 bases, J lost 4 bases, and 4 bases stayed unmatched.